These 24 T cell receptor beta chains share one sample of origin, sequenced in a study of identical twins. Via MiXCR, TCRdb re-called the 5' RACE reads, giving one row per CDR3 protein. The sample carries 640,000 or so distinct CDR3 sequences, over 5% recorded once. The sample taken for sequencing was naive T cells sorted from blood. These receptors originate from a man aged 18-30 years in good health.

The chain carries TRBV28 and TRBJ2-6; D is possibly TRBD1 (6 bases). V gave up 6 bases and J gave up 0 bases, with 12 bases separating them. CDR1 is MDHEN, CDR2 SYDVKM, per germline. The CDR3 consists of 16 residues. The CDR3 sequence is CASRPWTDSGANVLTF. CDR3 coding DNA: TGTGCCAGCAGGCCTTGGACAGACTCTGGGGCCAACGTCCTGACTTTC.

This chain links TRBV6-5 with TRBJ2-3; TRBD2 matches at 8 bases. This CDR3 region has 18 residues. CDR1 and CDR2 (germline): MNHEY, SVGAGI. Unmatched junction bases numbered 9, after V lost 0 bases and J lost 1 base. The CDR3 bases are TGTGCCAGCAGTTACTCGATCGAGCGGGGGAAAGGCACAGATACGCAGTATTTT. This gives the protein CASSYSIERGKGTDTQYF.

The rearrangement links TRBV11-2 to TRBJ2-1, with 8 positions matching TRBD1. V shed 5 bases and J 13 bases; nucleotides not matched to a gene: 13. This CDR3 is 14 amino acids long. From germline, CDR1 is SGHAT and CDR2 FQNNGV. The CDR3 loop is CASSPSQGVSRQFF. CDR3 nucleotide sequence: TGTGCCAGCAGCCCGTCACAGGGGGTTAGTCGCCAGTTCTTC.

This clonotype was counted between two and nine times. The chain couples TRBV6-5 to TRBJ1-2, with D possibly TRBD1 on 5 matching bases. CDR1 MNHEY and CDR2 SVGAGI come from the germline V gene. With 4 bases removed from V and 0 bases from J, the gap between germline ends came to 6 bases. This CDR3 is 13 amino acids long. The CDR3 nucleotides read TGTGCCAGCAGTTGGGGCTCTAACTATGGCTACACCTTC. This translates into CASSWGSNYGYTF.

The CDR3 region is CASSSPGQWSFGNTIYF. The CDR3 DNA reads as TGTGCCAGCAGCTCCCCGGGACAGTGGTCATTTGGAAACACCATATATTTT. The chain employs TRBV7-9 and TRBJ1-3; 7 nucleotides match TRBD1. Losses at the gene ends were 4 bases for V and 3 bases for J; bases not matched to a gene: 12. Germline V lookup: CDR1 SEHNR, CDR2 FQNEAQ (reference sequence). This CDR3 contains 17 residues.

This clonotype appeared many times. V usage is TRBV10-3 and J usage is TRBJ2-3, with 9 positions matching TRBD2. V was pared by 8 bases and J by 6 bases, with 9 bases of the junction left unmatched. The germline V gene has CDR1 ENHRY and CDR2 SYGVKD. The CDR3 contains 14 residues. As DNA, the CDR3 is TGTGCCATCGGCGGGGCTAGCGGGACGGATACGCAGTATTTT. Translation: CAIGGASGTDTQYF.

This chain links TRBV29-1 with TRBJ2-5; 13 positions match TRBD2. This CDR3 is 15 amino acids long. Germline assignment: CDR1 SQVTM and CDR2 ANQGSEA. V was clipped by 6 bases and J by 2 bases; unmatched bases: 6. The CDR3: CSVAGTSGIQETQYF. In nucleotides, the CDR3 is TGCAGCGTAGCCGGGACTAGCGGGATACAAGAGACCCAGTACTTC.

This clonotype appeared many times. This chain uses TRBV12-3 or TRBV12-4 with TRBJ1-1; 10 bases align to TRBD1. The ends lost 4 bases at V and 11 bases at J; junction bases unmatched: 10. This CDR3 has 14 residues. The CDR3 nucleotides read TGTGCCAGCAGTTCGGGTGGGGACAGGGGTAGGGCTTTCTTT. Protein sequence: CASSSGGDRGRAFF.

This clonotype was recorded many times. This chain joins TRBV29-1 and TRBJ2-1; 8 nucleotides match TRBD1. Germline CDR1 is SQVTM and CDR2 is ANQGSEA. CDR3 size: 17 residues. Trimming cost V 0 bases and J 5 bases; bases outside gene matches: 12. DNA for the CDR3: TGCAGCGTTGAAGACACCTTGACAGGGGCGTCTGACAATGAGCAGTTCTTC. It yields the protein CSVEDTLTGASDNEQFF.

This clonotype has at least ten counts. The chain has TRBV12-3 or TRBV12-4 and TRBJ1-5; TRBD1 aligns across 8 bases. Trimming at V came to 5 bases and at J to 4 bases, leaving 4 bases not matched to a gene. The CDR3 is 14 residues long. CDR3 nucleotides: TGTGCCAGCAGTCGGACAGGGACTAATCAGCCCCAGCATTTT. The encoded protein is CASSRTGTNQPQHF.

This chain connects TRBV20-1 to TRBJ1-2; no definite D call. The germline gives CDR1 DFQATT, CDR2 SNEGSKA (reference sequence). The CDR3 length is 15 residues. Trimming shortened V by 0 bases and J by 1 base, and 12 bases separated the two germline ends. The CDR3 protein is CSAREGGAVNYGYTF. CDR3 DNA sequence: TGCAGTGCTAGAGAGGGTGGAGCGGTTAACTATGGCTACACCTTC.

This clonotype has more than one count but fewer than ten. The rearrangement links TRBV12-3 or TRBV12-4 to TRBJ2-2; 10 bases fit TRBD1. The junction had 7 bases not matched to a gene; V was cut back by 5 bases and J by 4 bases. The CDR3 contains 16 residues. The CDR3 coding sequence is TGTGCCAGCAGTACGGGACAGGGGATGGGCACCGGGGAGCTGTTTTTT. Amino acid sequence: CASSTGQGMGTGELFF.

This clonotype was seen ten or more times. V gene TRBV7-2 combines with J gene TRBJ2-3; D perhaps matches TRBD1 (6 bases). The CDR3 has 17 amino acids. The V gene lost 6 bases and the J gene lost 2 bases, with 21 bases spanning the gap. CDR1 is SGHTA and CDR2 is FQGNSA in the germline V gene. The CDR3 DNA reads TGTGCCAGCAGTACCAACCTAGGACAGACTACCACAGATACGCAGTATTTT. Its translation is CASSTNLGQTTTDTQYF.

Note on this clonotype: A read error may explain this, as a much larger clone is one base away. This chain links TRBV12-3 or TRBV12-4 with TRBJ2-1; D is undetermined. CDR3 length: 11 amino acids. The CDR3 nucleotides are TGTGCCAGCAGTTTGGAGATTGAGCAGTCCTTC. Its protein product is CASSLEIEQSF.

In this sample, this clonotype turned up many times. The V and J genes are TRBV7-9 and TRBJ2-2; D not resolved. The germline V gene encodes CDR1 SEHNR and CDR2 FQNEAQ (reference sequence). Between the trimmed V and J ends, which lost 7 bases and 6 bases, there was a span of 9 bases. The CDR3 covers 12 residues. The CDR3 sequence: CASINPAGELFF. The CDR3 nucleotides are TGTGCCAGCATAAATCCGGCCGGGGAGCTGTTTTTT.

This clonotype was seen a few times. The chain is built from TRBV6-2 or TRBV6-3 and TRBJ1-2; D might be TRBD1 (6 bases). The V gene lost 5 bases and the J gene lost 5 bases, with 18 bases spanning the gap. There are 15 residues in the CDR3. CDR1 MNHEY and CDR2 SVGEGT come from the germline V gene. The CDR3 DNA sequence: TGTGCCAGCAGTCTCGTACCGGGACAAGGATATGGCTACACCTTC. Amino acid sequence: CASSLVPGQGYGYTF.

This clonotype was counted only a few times. The chain uses TRBV6-1 and TRBJ1-1, with no clear D. V was trimmed by 7 bases and J by 0 bases, leaving 15 bases between them. The CDR3 runs 15 residues. CDR1 is MNHNS and CDR2 is SASEGT in the germline V gene. The CDR3 loop reads CASTSGPGMNTEAFF. CDR3 nucleotides: TGTGCCAGCACCTCGGGTCCGGGAATGAACACTGAAGCTTTCTTT.

The chain links TRBV19 to TRBJ2-7; no firm D call. Deletions cut 4 bases from V and 3 bases from J, with 7 bases between. This CDR3 has 12 residues. Germline CDR1 and CDR2: LNHDA and SQIVND (reference sequence). This CDR3 reads CASSNSYYEQYF. In DNA, the CDR3 is TGTGCCAGTAGTAACAGCTACTACGAGCAGTACTTC.

This clonotype was detected a few times. The V and J genes are TRBV4-1 and TRBJ1-3, with D uncertain. The germline gives CDR1 MGHRA, CDR2 YSYEKL. Trimming took 4 bases from V and 3 from J, leaving 10 bases between them. This CDR3 region has 14 residues. CDR3 bases: TGCGCCAGCAGCCTCTCTGCGGATGGAAACACCATATATTTT. Residues: CASSLSADGNTIYF.

This clonotype was counted ten times or more. CDR3 amino acids: CSARDHIAPSTDTQYF. Written as DNA, the CDR3 is TGCAGTGCTAGAGATCATATAGCTCCGTCCACAGATACGCAGTATTTT. The chain links TRBV20-1 to TRBJ2-3; D remains ambiguous. The CDR3 extends over 16 amino acids. CDR1 is DFQATT, CDR2 SNEGSKA, per germline (reference sequence). Trimming removed 0 bases at V and 2 bases at J, with 15 bases between.

This clonotype appeared a few times. The chain combines TRBV6-1 with TRBJ2-5; D is undetermined. With 8 bases removed from V and 5 bases from J, the gap between germline ends came to 15 bases. This CDR3 is built from 13 residues. Germline CDR1 and CDR2: MNHNS and SASEGT. As DNA, the CDR3 is TGTGCCAGCGCCTCCGAAAGTGTCGAGACCCAGTACTTC. Protein sequence: CASASESVETQYF.

In its sample, this clonotype was seen many times. The genes are TRBV9 and TRBJ2-5, with 9 bases that match TRBD2. The V segment lost 3 bases and the J segment 5 bases; nucleotides outside the gene matches: 8. CDR1 is SGDLS and CDR2 is YYNGEE in the germline V gene. CDR3 length equals 15 residues. CDR3 sequence reads: CASSGYGSGRETQYF. In DNA form, the CDR3 reads TGTGCCAGCAGCGGATACGGGAGCGGGAGGGAGACCCAGTACTTC.

The chain has TRBV29-1 and TRBJ2-1; TRBD2 matches at 7 bases. The trim removed 1 base at V and 9 bases at J, leaving 12 bases unmatched. CDR3 length equals 15 residues. Germline CDR1 SQVTM, CDR2 ANQGSEA. The CDR3 DNA reads TGCAGCGTTGAAGTTAGCGGGTCCGGTGTGTCTGAGCAGTTCTTC. Translation: CSVEVSGSGVSEQFF.

This clonotype occurred many times. This rearrangement joins TRBV18 to TRBJ2-1; 11 bases are shared with TRBD1. Germline V CDR1 and CDR2: KGHSH, LQKENI. After removal of 6 bases from V and 9 bases from J, the junction contained 4 bases not matched to a gene. This CDR3 has 13 residues. The CDR3: CASSPGTGGEQFF. DNA for the CDR3: TGTGCCAGCTCTCCCGGGACAGGGGGTGAGCAGTTCTTC.